This TCR beta chain was identified during a study of cytomegalovirus exposure and HLA in healthy donors. Broader study findings: CMV antigen specificity was confirmed in vitro for three CMV-associated chains. The listing of roughly 160 TCR beta chains classed them as cytomegalovirus-associated.

Data came from immunoSEQ multiplex PCR; TCRdb stores just in-frame clones and leaves some out. This sample has about 270,000 clones, with approximately 86% found just once. CDR3 length: 13 amino acids. CDR1 is SNHLY and CDR2 is FYNNEI in the germline V gene. Trimming took off 6 bases at V and 2 bases at J, with 10 bases between the two ends. Donors came from a validation cohort of over a hundred subjects, distinct from the first 666-subject cohort. As for this clone: The antigen is undetermined.

V gene TRBV2 combines with J gene TRBJ1-2, with D hard to call. The source is a young woman in good health and CMV-seronegative. Input material: PBMCs. The CDR3 bases are TGTGCCAGCAGCCGGACGGGAAACTATGGCTACACCTTC. Translation gives CASSRTGNYGYTF.